The rows below give T cell receptor beta chains drawn from one sample of a study of vaccination effects on CD4 cells after COVID-19. These receptors' antigens are unknown. This table comes from immunoSEQ multiplex PCR, and its TCRdb copy is limited to in-frame clones, with some not included. The profile shows roughly 76,000 clones, approximately 74% of them singletons. The sample was CD4+ T cells from PBMCs cultured with HCoV-229E spike peptides, taken before COVID-19 vaccination. The receptors come from a human donor who received a COVID-19 vaccine. Both conserved end residues are part of each CDR3. The D gene is left open where the match is weak. Clone size, where shown, is once, few, many, or a class for clones that have expanded.

v_gene	abundance	j_gene	d_gene	CDR3aa	CDR3nt
TRBV28	NA	TRBJ2-4	TRBD2	CASSLLGGGVAKNIQYF	TGTGCCAGCAGTTTACTAGGCGGGGGGGTTGCCAAAAACATTCAGTACTTC
TRBV2	few	TRBJ1-5	TRBD1	CASSEAGRRGINQPQHF	TGTGCCAGCAGTGAAGCGGGACGCAGGGGGATCAATCAGCCCCAGCATTTT
TRBV24-1	once	TRBJ2-2	TRBD1	CATSDSQGAVTGELFF	TGTGCCACCAGTGATTCACAGGGGGCGGTAACCGGGGAGCTGTTTTTT
TRBV20-1	once	TRBJ1-5	NA	CSASDRQNGQPQHF	TGCAGTGCTAGTGACAGACAGAACGGTCAGCCCCAGCATTTT
TRBV12-3/TRBV12-4	once	TRBJ2-1	NA	CASSRNTGNEQFF	TGTGCCAGCAGCAGGAATACAGGCAATGAGCAGTTCTTC
TRBV6-1	NA	TRBJ1-2	NA	CASSDLWTDYGYTF	TGTGCCAGCAGTGATCTCTGGACAGACTATGGCTACACCTTC
TRBV10-3	few	TRBJ1-2	NA	CAISESGAGGYTF	TGTGCCATCAGTGAGTCGGGGGCGGGAGGCTACACCTTC
TRBV5-1	NA	TRBJ1-3	NA	CASSPGSGNTIYF	TGCGCCAGCAGCCCCGGTTCCGGAAACACCATATATTTT
TRBV30	NA	TRBJ1-2	NA	CAYSISNYGYTF	TGTGCCTACAGCATCTCCAACTATGGCTACACCTTC
TRBV4-3	NA	TRBJ2-5	NA	CASSQGGLEKTQYF	TGCGCCAGCAGCCAAGGGGGGTTGGAGAAGACCCAGTACTTC
TRBV10-2	few	TRBJ2-1	TRBD2	CASSQGSGGRSSYNEQFF	TGCGCCAGCAGTCAAGGTAGCGGGGGCCGAAGCTCCTACAATGAGCAGTTCTTC
TRBV5-1	once	TRBJ1-1	NA	CASSLGSREAFF	TGCGCCAGCAGCTTGGGATCCAGGGAAGCTTTCTTT
TRBV29-1	NA	TRBJ2-5	NA	CSVDFEGQETQYF	TGCAGCGTTGATTTCGAGGGTCAAGAGACCCAGTACTTC
TRBV6-4	NA	TRBJ2-3	NA	CASKKAGSDVDTQYF	TGTGCCAGCAAAAAGGCCGGATCCGATGTGGATACGCAGTATTTT
TRBV3-1/TRBV3-2	NA	TRBJ1-1	NA	CASSQPGRNTEAFF	TGTGCCAGCAGCCAACCCGGGAGAAACACTGAAGCTTTCTTT
TRBV7-2	NA	TRBJ2-1	TRBD2	CASSSTERGWGQFF	TGTGCCAGCAGCTCCACAGAGCGGGGGTGGGGGCAGTTCTTC
TRBV6-5	NA	TRBJ2-5	NA	CASSLGGRETQYF	TGTGCCAGCAGCCTCGGGGGGCGAGAGACCCAGTACTTC
TRBV5-6	NA	TRBJ1-2	NA	CASSLDGQTRGYTF	TGTGCCAGCAGCTTGGACGGGCAGACGCGCGGCTACACCTTC
TRBV5-8	few	TRBJ2-1	TRBD2	CASSSSGLPRDEQFF	TGTGCCAGCAGCTCCTCGGGACTACCTAGGGATGAGCAGTTCTTC
TRBV9	NA	TRBJ2-3	TRBD2	CASSVRSGGADTQYF	TGTGCCAGCAGCGTACGTAGCGGGGGGGCGGATACGCAGTATTTT
TRBV6-5	NA	TRBJ2-2	TRBD1	CASSRDSRHTGELFF	TGTGCCAGCAGCCGGGACAGCAGACACACCGGGGAGCTGTTTTTT
TRBV7-6	NA	TRBJ2-3	TRBD2	CASSLGPSGTTDTQYF	TGTGCCAGCAGCCTAGGTCCTAGCGGCACCACAGATACGCAGTATTTT
TRBV6-4	NA	TRBJ1-1	NA	CASSRQEGTEAFF	TGTGCCAGCAGCCGCCAGGAGGGCACTGAAGCTTTCTTT
TRBV10-3	NA	TRBJ1-2	NA	CAISETGLGGYTF	TGTGCCATCAGTGAGACAGGGCTTGGGGGCTACACCTTC
TRBV6-6	NA	TRBJ1-4	NA	CASSPNLGAPPPTNEKLFF	TGTGCCAGCAGTCCTAATCTAGGGGCGCCACCCCCAACTAATGAAAAACTGTTTTTT
TRBV29-1	NA	TRBJ1-2	NA	CSVEETGVGDGYTF	TGCAGCGTTGAAGAGACGGGGGTAGGGGACGGCTACACCTTC
TRBV2	NA	TRBJ2-5	NA	CASSVVRTETQYF	TGTGCCAGCAGTGTTGTCAGGACAGAGACCCAGTACTTC
TRBV3-1/TRBV3-2	NA	TRBJ1-3	NA	CASSQRRSGNTIYF	TGTGCCAGCAGCCAACGGAGGTCGGGAAACACCATATATTTT
TRBV15	NA	TRBJ1-4	NA	CATSRGGAGDEKLFF	TGTGCCACCAGCAGAGGGGGGGCCGGCGATGAAAAACTGTTTTTT
TRBV2	NA	TRBJ2-1	TRBD2	CASSDRLAGGNEQFF	TGTGCCAGCAGTGACCGACTAGCGGGGGGAAATGAGCAGTTCTTC
TRBV5-1	NA	TRBJ2-1	TRBD2	CASSLAGTSGYNEQFF	TGCGCCAGCAGCTTAGCCGGGACTAGCGGCTACAATGAGCAGTTCTTC
TRBV7-2	once	TRBJ2-3	TRBD2	CASSPRASGGAWGDTQYF	TGTGCCAGCAGCCCCCGGGCTAGCGGGGGGGCTTGGGGGGATACGCAGTATTTT
TRBV11-2	few	TRBJ2-5	NA	CASSLFRRQETQYF	TGTGCCAGCAGCTTATTCCGGAGACAAGAGACCCAGTACTTC
TRBV5-6	NA	TRBJ1-1	NA	CASSLAWRGLDTEAFF	TGTGCCAGCAGCTTGGCATGGAGGGGTTTGGATACTGAAGCTTTCTTT
TRBV6-5	NA	TRBJ1-4	NA	CASSLLGGTNEKLFF	TGTGCCAGCAGCCTCCTTGGAGGAACTAATGAAAAACTGTTTTTT
TRBV19	NA	TRBJ2-6	NA	CASSINRERVSGANVLTF	TGTGCCAGTAGTATAAACCGGGAACGAGTCTCTGGGGCCAACGTCCTGACTTTC
TRBV24-1	NA	TRBJ2-1	NA	CATSERDPYKLNYNEQFF	TGTGCCACCAGTGAACGGGACCCATATAAACTAAATTACAATGAGCAGTTCTTC
TRBV19	NA	TRBJ2-1	TRBD1	CASSSIQRTGVGDSEQFF	TGTGCCAGTAGTTCTATACAAAGGACAGGGGTTGGGGATAGTGAGCAGTTCTTC
TRBV28	NA	TRBJ1-6	NA	CASGGGYNSPLHF	TGTGCCTCGGGGGGGGGCTATAATTCACCCCTCCACTTT
TRBV18	NA	TRBJ1-4	NA	CASSFGGLPNEKLFF	TGTGCCAGCTCCTTCGGGGGCCTACCTAATGAAAAACTGTTTTTT
TRBV15	NA	TRBJ1-2	NA	CATSRDLGVGYTF	TGTGCCACCAGCAGAGATTTAGGTGTGGGCTACACCTTC
TRBV14	NA	TRBJ2-3	NA	CASTRDSTDTQYF	TGTGCCAGCACTCGGGACAGCACAGATACGCAGTATTTT
TRBV3-1/TRBV3-2	NA	TRBJ1-1	NA	CASSLSRVGTEAFF	TGTGCCAGCAGCCTTTCCAGGGTGGGGACTGAAGCTTTCTTT
TRBV4-1	few	TRBJ2-2	TRBD2	CASSPRVGEGTGELFF	TGCGCCAGCAGCCCCCGGGTGGGGGAGGGCACCGGGGAGCTGTTTTTT
TRBV5-1	NA	TRBJ2-6	TRBD1	CASSLSGQGRANVLTF	TGCGCCAGCAGCTTGTCGGGACAGGGAAGGGCCAACGTCCTGACTTTC
TRBV28	NA	TRBJ1-6	NA	CASSLGNSPLHF	TGTGCCAGCAGTTTAGGAAATTCACCCCTCCACTTT
TRBV7-2	NA	TRBJ2-3	NA	CASSSSQADTQYF	TGTGCCAGCAGCTCCTCCCAGGCGGATACGCAGTATTTT
TRBV5-6	once	TRBJ2-5	NA	CASSLASHRETQYF	TGTGCCAGCAGCTTGGCAAGTCACAGGGAGACCCAGTACTTC